The 4 T cell receptor beta chains below all came from one sample that was sequenced in a study of T cells after yellow fever vaccination. In TCRdb, the 5' RACE reads were re-called with MiXCR into one record per CDR3 protein. The top ten hold roughly 17% of the sample, which has a few hundred thousand distinct CDR3 sequences, roughly a sixth seen once. The sequencing here drew on PBMCs, taken about 5 days after the first yellow fever vaccination. These receptors all come from a man aged 18 to 30 who received the YFV17D yellow fever vaccine.

This clonotype came up a few times. The chain carries TRBV9 and TRBJ1-3; D call uncertain. The CDR3 has 15 amino acids. CDR1 and CDR2 from the germline V gene are SGDLS and YYNGEE. Trimming stripped 0 bases from V and 0 bases from J, with 7 bases between. The CDR3 loop is CASSVDPVSGNTIYF. CDR3 in DNA: TGTGCCAGCAGCGTAGACCCAGTCTCTGGAAACACCATATATTTT.

This clonotype was counted many times. In DNA form, the CDR3 reads TGTGCCAGCAGCCTTTCTAACGAAGCTTTCTTT. Its protein product is CASSLSNEAFF. The chain has TRBV3-1 and TRBJ1-1; D not resolved. Trimming removed 4 bases at V and 8 bases at J, with 8 bases between. This CDR3 region has 11 residues. Germline assignment: CDR1 LGHDT and CDR2 YNNKEL (reference sequence).

Only a few counts were recorded for this clonotype. The chain employs TRBV7-2 and TRBJ1-5; possibly TRBD1 for D (6 bases). The CDR3 runs 13 residues. The V gene lost 6 bases and the J gene lost 0 bases, with 6 bases spanning the gap. Germline V lookup: CDR1 SGHTA, CDR2 FQGNSA. CDR3 sequence reads: CASRGASNQPQHF. As DNA, the CDR3 is TGTGCCAGCAGGGGGGCTAGCAATCAGCCCCAGCATTTT.

There are a few counts of this clonotype. The rearrangement uses TRBV6-5 and TRBJ1-2; D gene unclear. Trimming took off 2 bases at V and 6 bases at J, with 10 bases between the two ends. The germline gives CDR1 MNHEY, CDR2 SVGAGI. This CDR3 is built from 13 residues. This CDR3 is CASSYVGADGYTF. CDR3 DNA sequence: TGTGCCAGCAGTTACGTGGGTGCGGATGGCTACACCTTC.